This T cell receptor (beta chain) was observed in a study of graft-versus-host responses after intestinal transplantation. Looked up from germline, CDR1 is KGHSH and CDR2 is LQKENI. Trimming cost V 6 bases and J 5 bases; bases outside gene matches: 6. The CDR3 sequence is 15 residues long. Concerning this clone: The antigen remains unidentified.

Sequenced by immunoSEQ multiplex PCR; TCRdb stores in-frame clones only, minus some. The data show tens of thousands of clones, approximately 82% seen once. The study, taken as a whole, reports: Allografts of patients with graft-donor T cell macrochimerism showed high graft-versus-host to host-versus-graft clone ratios. Researchers found GvH clones in recipient marrow, and some showed up first in ileum or blood.

This chain joins TRBV18 and TRBJ2-1, with TRBD2 matching 11 bases. The material sequenced was PBMCs, taken approximately 28 days after intestinal transplant. This receptor was identified in a human patient who received an intestinal transplant, so some T cells may come from the graft donor. The CDR3 DNA reads TGTGCCAGCTCCCCGGGACTAGCGGCACACAATGAGCAGTTCTTC. As protein: CASSPGLAAHNEQFF.